The entry below describes one TCR beta chain. V was trimmed by 5 bases and J by 3 bases, leaving 8 bases between them. CDR3 length: 13 residues. Germline CDR1 SGHTA, CDR2 FQGNSA. The sample is drawn from a study of blood T cell repertoires in COVID-19. Study-wide background: The United States, Italy and Spain supplied acute and convalescent COVID-19 samples. PBMCs, B-cell-depleted T cells, or T cells provided the cDNA or gDNA that made up the material.

As processed by the authors: Cell counts per sample came from amplifying reference gene primers. Method: immunoSEQ multiplex PCR; TCRdb's copy keeps in-frame clones and lacks some. V and J calls and clone size come straight from that table; D and trimming were deduced from the DNA. The sample lists more than 250,000 clones, about 86% occurring once. The sample comprised peripheral blood. The sequence came from a woman aged 25-40 years who had recovered from COVID-19. This chain uses TRBV7-2 with TRBJ1-5; D is uncertain. The CDR3 spells CASSTDHNQPQHF. The CDR3 coding sequence is TGTGCCAGCAGCACAGATCACAATCAGCCCCAGCATTTT.